A single T cell receptor beta chain is shown here with its context. Antigen: not known. Germline lookup yields CDR1 SQVTM and CDR2 ANQGSEA. The CDR3 is 13 amino acids. The V segment lost 6 bases and the J segment 1 base; nucleotides outside the gene matches: 5. The data stem from a study of CD8 T cells in Susac syndrome. The authors sequenced TCR beta from blood CD8+ and CD4+ T cells. The multiple sclerosis controls comprised treatment-naive patients whose relapsing-remitting disease was stable or active. The CD8+ and CD4+ T cells were isolated magnetically using a negative isolation approach, whereas the TEMRA cells were enriched by FACS. Whole-study findings and limits: The study admitted that it had a relatively small number of individuals in its TCR sequencing and HLA analysis.

RNA totalling roughly 0.45 to 1 ug underwent reverse transcription with random hexamers. TCRdb fed the immunoSEQ multiplex PCR reads into MiXCR, producing one record per CDR3 protein. The sample records 150,000 to 180,000 distinct CDR3 sequences, about 94% being singletons. The V and J genes are TRBV29-1 and TRBJ1-1, with 7 bases fitting TRBD1. The sequenced sample consisted of CD8+ T cells from PBMCs. This clonotype was obtained from a human donor with multiple sclerosis. CDR3 in DNA: TGCAGCGTCCCGACAGGGAGGAACACTGAAGCTTTCTTT. Translating gives CSVPTGRNTEAFF.